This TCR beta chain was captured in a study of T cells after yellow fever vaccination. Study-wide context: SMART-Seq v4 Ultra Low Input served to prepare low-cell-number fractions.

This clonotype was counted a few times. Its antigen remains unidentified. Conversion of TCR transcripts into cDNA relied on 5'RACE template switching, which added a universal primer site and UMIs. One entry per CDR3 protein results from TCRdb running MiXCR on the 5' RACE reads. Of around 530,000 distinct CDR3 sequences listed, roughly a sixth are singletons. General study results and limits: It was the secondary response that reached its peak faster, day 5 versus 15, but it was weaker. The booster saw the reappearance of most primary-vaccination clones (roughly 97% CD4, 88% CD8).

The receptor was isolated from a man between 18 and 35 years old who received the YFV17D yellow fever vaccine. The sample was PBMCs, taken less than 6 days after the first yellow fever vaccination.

CDR3 sequence: CAIRAGGSYNEQFF. The CDR3 DNA reads as TGTGCCATCAGGGCGGGGGGGAGTTACAATGAGCAGTTCTTC. The chain has TRBV10-3 and TRBJ2-1, with TRBD2 identical over 9 bases. The junction had 4 bases not matched to a gene; V was cut back by 6 bases and J by 4 bases. CDR3 length equals 14 residues. Per germline, CDR1 ENHRY and CDR2 SYGVKD.